Listed below are T cell receptor beta chains from one sample, sequenced in a study of cytomegalovirus exposure and HLA in healthy donors. TCRdb's table, derived via immunoSEQ multiplex PCR, lists solely in-frame clones and lacks some. The table shows nearly 300,000 clones, with more than 80% occurring only once. Sequences were obtained from PBMCs. Source of these receptors: a man between 40 and 49 years old in good health and CMV-seropositive. CDR3s leave out the opening cysteine and the closing phenylalanine or tryptophan. The order of the fields is CDR3 length, J gene, D gene, V gene, CDR3 protein. The D gene is left open where the match is weak.

>12|TRBJ2-5|TRBD2|TRBV27
ASSSSGRRETQY
>13|TRBJ2-1|TRBD2|TRBV6-5
ASSWGLAVYNEQF
>12|TRBJ2-1|NA|TRBV27
ASHPRPRFGEQF
>10|TRBJ2-7|NA|TRBV5-6
ASSADAYEQY
>14|TRBJ2-5|TRBD2|TRBV4-3
ASSQDSASGGETQY
>18|TRBJ2-1|NA|TRBV15
ATSDPPRRHRDQPNNEQF
>12|TRBJ2-3|TRBD2|TRBV7-2
ASSLGLAGDTQY
>12|TRBJ1-2|TRBD1|TRBV7-9
ASSLASGGDGYT
>13|TRBJ1-2|TRBD1|TRBV4-3
ASRPGTGGNYGYT
>12|NA|TRBD2|TRBV2
ASQTSGSSYEQY
>12|TRBJ2-4|NA|TRBV7-8
ASTPKGVQNIQY
>10|TRBJ2-4|TRBD1|TRBV29-1
SVGDRKNIQY
>12|TRBJ2-7|TRBD1|TRBV28
ASSFSGQGREQY
>13|TRBJ1-3|NA|TRBV18
ASSPLDIGGNTIY
>14|TRBJ2-3|TRBD2|TRBV28
ASSSRGAGAQDTQY
>12|TRBJ2-1|NA|TRBV7-2
ASSLAGGGNEQF
>14|TRBJ2-3|TRBD2|TRBV5-1
ASSADSAGGPDTQY
>14|TRBJ2-7|TRBD2|TRBV6-5
ASSFLRAGGPGEQY
>14|TRBJ2-1|TRBD2|TRBV5-4
ASSTQLAGDGNEQF
>9|TRBJ1-1|NA|TRBV6-5
ASSYSAEAF
>13|TRBJ2-1|NA|TRBV7-9
ASSSSRQGRDEQF
>12|TRBJ2-2|TRBD1|TRBV19
ASSTGQGTGELF
>11|TRBJ2-3|NA|TRBV7-9
ATHPAGTDTQY
>12|TRBJ1-5|NA|TRBV19
ASSIGRGDQPQH
>13|TRBJ2-7|NA|TRBV5-8
ASSRFRGSSYEQY
>14|TRBJ2-4|TRBD2|TRBV7-2
ASSPGLAGAKNIQY
>11|TRBJ2-7|NA|TRBV19
ASSPRGSYEQY
>12|TRBJ2-5|NA|TRBV19
ASSRGLDDATQY